The next 29 T cell receptor beta chains were all read from a single sample in a study of blood T cells in healthy people across ages. Sample-barcoded 5' priming and a J-beta primer mix drove a second PCR of 7 to 11 cycles. Using its own MiXCR run on the 5' RACE reads, TCRdb lists one record per CDR3 protein. Of 800,000 to 950,000 distinct CDR3 sequences listed, roughly 29% are singletons. The sample also formed part of further work on T cells of mothers and their children.

Material: blood. The origin of the receptors is a woman aged 40 to 49 in good health.

This clonotype was counted only a few times. V gene TRBV4-1 combines with J gene TRBJ1-1, with a possible D match to TRBD1 (6 bases). V was pared by 6 bases and J by 5 bases, with 16 bases between. The CDR3 sequence is 14 residues long. Germline CDR1 MGHRA, CDR2 YSYEKL. The CDR3: CASRGVQGKTEAFF. The CDR3 coding sequence is TGCGCCAGCAGGGGCGTACAGGGAAAGACTGAAGCTTTCTTT.

This clonotype showed up just a few times. The chain has TRBV4-3 and TRBJ1-5; D ambiguous. The germline V and J ends were trimmed by 0 bases and 2 bases, with 8 bases remaining between them. The CDR3 has 15 amino acids. Germline V gives CDR1 LGHNA, CDR2 YSLEER. The CDR3 loop is CASSQEVSGNQPQHF. The CDR3 nucleotides are TGCGCCAGCAGCCAAGAAGTAAGTGGCAATCAGCCCCAGCATTTT.

CDR3 protein: CASSLSILGANVLTF. In nucleotides, the CDR3 is TGCGCCAGCAGCTTATCCATCCTCGGGGCCAACGTCCTGACTTTC. The V and J genes are TRBV5-1 and TRBJ2-6; D remains unclear. The germline gives CDR1 SGHRS, CDR2 YFSETQ. Trimming left V 2 bases short and J 4 bases short, with 10 bases between. The CDR3 length is 15 residues.

The chain links TRBV7-9 to TRBJ1-5; no firm D call. V lost 1 base to trimming and J lost 3 bases, with 10 bases between them. This CDR3 contains 15 residues. Germline V CDR1 and CDR2: SEHNR, FQNEAQ (reference sequence). In DNA, the CDR3 is TGTGCCAGCAGCTTAGGGGCCAGAGCCAATCAGCCCCAGCATTTT. Encoded protein: CASSLGARANQPQHF.

This clonotype showed up just a few times. The chain couples TRBV20-1 to TRBJ1-2, with D unresolved. Germline-derived CDR1 and CDR2 are DFQATT and SNEGSKA (reference sequence). Trimming took 3 bases from V and 0 from J, leaving 11 bases between them. This CDR3 is 14 amino acids long. The CDR3 DNA reads TGCAGTGCTAGTGAGAAGTCGGCTAACTATGGCTACACCTTC. Its protein is CSASEKSANYGYTF.

This clonotype was recorded at least ten times. As DNA, the CDR3 is TGCGCCAGCAGCCAAGTTCACAGCCCTCCTTACAATGAGCAGTTCTTC. Protein product: CASSQVHSPPYNEQFF. The chain employs TRBV4-1 and TRBJ2-1; D is unclear. In germline, CDR1 is MGHRA, CDR2 YSYEKL. This CDR3 is 16 amino acids long. Between the trimmed V and J ends, which lost 1 base and 4 bases, there was a span of 14 bases.

In this sample, this clonotype turned up a few times. The chain employs TRBV15 and TRBJ1-2; D perhaps matches TRBD1 (5 bases). Trimming took 1 base from V and 2 from J, leaving 14 bases between them. This CDR3 is 16 amino acids long. Germline CDR1 and CDR2: LNHNV and YYDKDF (reference sequence). The CDR3 loop is CATSRVEGWGNYGYTF. CDR3 sequence (DNA): TGTGCCACCAGCAGAGTAGAAGGGTGGGGGAACTATGGCTACACCTTC.

Concerning this clonotype: Just one base apart from a much larger clone, this may be a read error. The rearrangement joins TRBV20-1 to TRBJ2-5; 7 positions agree with TRBD2. The CDR3 is made up of 15 amino acids. Germline CDR1 is DFQATT and CDR2 is SNEGSKA (reference sequence). J was trimmed by 2 bases and V by 5 bases; bases with no gene match: 11. CDR3 bases: TGCAGTGCTGCATCACTAGTGGGGGGGCAAGAGACCCAGTACTTC. Protein: CSAASLVGGQETQYF.

This clonotype turned up a few times. The junction and the germline gene differ at one end; a read error may be behind it. The chain recombines TRBV27 with TRBJ2-5, with unresolved D. The germline gives CDR1 MNHEY, CDR2 SMNVEV (reference sequence). The length of the CDR3 is 14 residues. CDR3 nucleotide sequence: TGTGCCAGCAGTATATCTCACACGAACAATGAGCAGTACTTC. As protein: CASSISHTNNEQYF.

This clonotype turned up a few times. This sequence joins TRBV3-1 and TRBJ2-5, with 7 positions matching TRBD2. V was pared by 8 bases and J by 8 bases, with 11 bases of the junction left unmatched. From germline, CDR1 is LGHDT and CDR2 YNNKEL (reference sequence). This CDR3 is built from 13 residues. This chain's CDR3 is CASRREAGETQYF. The CDR3 coding sequence is TGTGCCAGCCGCCGGGAGGCGGGGGAAACCCAGTACTTC.

The rearrangement joins TRBV10-2 to TRBJ2-3; TRBD1 or TRBD2 may be the D gene (6 bases each). The V end was cut by 2 bases, the J end by 1 base, with 10 bases between. This CDR3 comprises 15 residues. Per the germline V gene, CDR1 is WSHSY and CDR2 is SAAADI. CDR3 region: CASSERGVRTDTQYF. CDR3 DNA: TGCGCCAGCAGTGAGAGGGGGGTGCGCACAGATACGCAGTATTTT.

The chain combines TRBV18 with TRBJ1-1, with D maybe TRBD1 (5 bases). This CDR3 is 16 amino acids long. Per germline, CDR1 KGHSH and CDR2 LQKENI. V gave up 5 bases and J gave up 5 bases, with 21 bases separating them. CDR3 amino acids: CASSSQRTGPETEAFF. CDR3 nucleotides: TGTGCCAGCTCATCGCAACGTACAGGCCCTGAGACTGAAGCTTTCTTT.

The rearrangement uses TRBV24-1 and TRBJ2-7; no reliable D call. V lost 2 bases and J lost 3, with 7 bases in between. The germline V gene encodes CDR1 KGHDR and CDR2 SFDVKD. The CDR3 loop spans 13 amino acids. The CDR3 protein is CATSDSGFYEQYF. CDR3 bases: TGTGCCACCAGTGATTCAGGATTCTACGAGCAGTACTTC.

This clonotype was counted many times. A far larger clone is a single base away, which makes a read error likely. V is TRBV7-3 and J is TRBJ2-1; D gene uncertain. CDR1 and CDR2 from the germline V gene are SGHTA and FQGTGA. CDR3 length: 11 residues. The V end lost 4 bases, the J end lost 3 bases, and 1 base lay between the germline ends. The CDR3 is CASSCYNEQFF. The CDR3 DNA reads as TGTGCCAGCAGCTGCTACAATGAGCAGTTCTTC.

This clonotype came up a few times. The J gene is TRBJ1-6, the V gene TRBV28; D remains ambiguous. The V and J ends lost 3 bases and 9 bases respectively, with 12 bases between them. This CDR3 spans 14 amino acids. Germline loops: CDR1 MDHEN, CDR2 SYDVKM. CDR3 protein: CASSFMGNSSPLHF. The CDR3 DNA reads TGTGCCAGCAGTTTTATGGGGAATTCTTCACCCCTCCACTTT. The full variable domain, its missing parts supplied by reference TRBV28 and TRBJ1-6, is DVKVTQSSRYLVKRTGEKVFLECVQDMDHENMFWYRQDPGLGLRLIYFSYDVKMKEKGDIPEGYSVSREKKERFSLILESASTNQTSMYLCASSFMGNSSPLHFGNGTRLTVT.

In DNA, the CDR3 is TGTGCCACCAGTGATTTCGGTAGCGGGGGGCCGGAAGAGACCCAGTACTTC. Its protein product is CATSDFGSGGPEETQYF. V gene TRBV24-1 combines with J gene TRBJ2-5, with 10 bases matching TRBD2. With 1 base clipped from V and 3 bases from J, the junction kept 7 bases outside the gene matches. The germline V gene encodes CDR1 KGHDR and CDR2 SFDVKD. The CDR3 sequence is 17 residues long.

V gene TRBV27 combines with J gene TRBJ2-1; no reliable D call. CDR3 size: 16 residues. V shed 3 bases and J shed 1 base, with 13 bases lying between them. Germline CDR1 reads MNHEY; CDR2 reads SMNVEV (reference sequence). The DNA for the CDR3 is TGTGCCAGCAGTTTCCAAGGGTTGAAGTCCTACAATGAGCAGTTCTTC. This sequence encodes CASSFQGLKSYNEQFF.

This clonotype occurred many times. The chain links TRBV20-1 to TRBJ1-1; D is unresolved. The germline V gene encodes CDR1 DFQATT and CDR2 SNEGSKA (reference sequence). The CDR3 is 13 amino acids. Trimming left V 1 base short and J 6 bases short, with 12 bases between. CDR3 protein: CSARVTGWAEAFF. The CDR3 coding sequence is TGCAGTGCTAGAGTGACTGGTTGGGCTGAAGCTTTCTTT.

This clonotype was seen repeatedly, ten times or more. The chain joins TRBV19 to TRBJ2-7; the D is unclear. Trimming stripped 2 bases from V and 1 base from J, with 9 bases between. CDR1 and CDR2 from the germline V gene are LNHDA and SQIVND (reference sequence). This CDR3 has 14 amino acids. Here the CDR3 DNA reads TGTGCCAGTAGTATAAAGTCAGCTTCCTACGAGCAGTACTTC. Encoded protein: CASSIKSASYEQYF.

This clonotype was observed a few times. The J gene is TRBJ2-4, the V gene TRBV24-1, with D perhaps matching TRBD1 (5 bases). Near its end, the DNA agrees better with TRBJ2-5, so the J call may be wrong. The CDR3 loop spans 15 amino acids. Germline V CDR1 and CDR2: KGHDR, SFDVKD. The CDR3 coding sequence is TGTGCCACCAGTGATTTAGACAGCTCGTCGAAGACCCAGTACTTC. Translation: CATSDLDSSSKTQYF.

The chain is built from TRBV6-6 and TRBJ1-5, with D tentatively TRBD1 (5 bases). V was cut by 0 bases and J by 3 bases, with 6 bases left in between. The CDR3 runs 14 residues. Germline CDR1 MNHNY, CDR2 SVGAGI (reference sequence). DNA for the CDR3: TGTGCCAGCAGTTACTCGACAGCCAATCAGCCCCAGCATTTT. This translates into CASSYSTANQPQHF.

This clonotype was found a few times. The chain uses TRBV29-1 and TRBJ1-5, with a possible D match to TRBD1 (5 bases). CDR3 length equals 12 residues. V was cut by 7 bases and J by 5 bases, with 12 bases left in between. Germline values: CDR1 SQVTM, CDR2 ANQGSEA. The CDR3: CSAQGPYQPQHF. The CDR3 DNA reads as TGCAGCGCTCAGGGTCCCTATCAGCCCCAGCATTTT.

The rearrangement joins TRBV7-2 to TRBJ2-1, with TRBD2 matching over 9 bases. In germline, CDR1 is SGHTA, CDR2 FQGNSA. Unmatched junction bases numbered 5, after V lost 5 bases and J lost 6 bases. This CDR3 contains 14 residues. This chain's CDR3 is CASSRSGGINEQFF. CDR3 in DNA: TGTGCCAGCAGCAGAAGCGGGGGGATCAATGAGCAGTTCTTC.

V usage is TRBV4-1 and J usage is TRBJ1-2; a weak D match, TRBD1 (5 bases). Trimming removed 3 bases at V and 4 bases at J, with 15 bases between. CDR3 length equals 15 residues. Germline CDR1 and CDR2: MGHRA and YSYEKL. In nucleotides, the CDR3 is TGCGCCAGCAGCCAGAGCCGGGTTAGGGGCTATGGCTACACCTTC. Protein sequence: CASSQSRVRGYGYTF.

With respect to this clonotype: Given a much more abundant clone one base away, this may be a read error. CDR3 bases: TGTGCCAACTCACCCGCGTTTGAGCAGTACTTC. This translates into CANSPAFEQYF. The chain combines TRBV18 with TRBJ2-4; D is unclear. In germline, CDR1 is KGHSH, CDR2 LQKENI. There are 11 residues in the CDR3.

This clonotype has only a few counts. The rearrangement uses TRBV20-1 and TRBJ2-3, with D perhaps matching TRBD2 (6 bases). Germline CDR1 is DFQATT and CDR2 is SNEGSKA (reference sequence). Trimming removed 3 bases at V and 0 bases at J, with 10 bases between. This CDR3 comprises 14 residues. CDR3 coding DNA: TGCAGTGCTAGGCGGGACCTTAGCACAGATACGCAGTATTTT. This sequence encodes CSARRDLSTDTQYF.

The V and J genes are TRBV20-1 and TRBJ1-2, with a possible D match to TRBD1 (5 bases). Germline-derived CDR1 and CDR2 are DFQATT and SNEGSKA (reference sequence). Trimming shortened V by 1 base and J by 5 bases, and 14 bases separated the two germline ends. This CDR3 contains 14 residues. The CDR3 here is CSARGGGSRYGYTF. The CDR3 DNA reads TGCAGTGCTAGAGGCGGGGGAAGTCGGTATGGCTACACCTTC.

The CDR3 DNA reads as TGTGCCAGCAGTTACTCGAGTAGGGCCCGGAGCATGAACACTGAAGCTTTCTTT. It specifies CASSYSSRARSMNTEAFF. This chain joins TRBV6-5 and TRBJ1-1, with D hard to call. The CDR3 is made up of 18 amino acids. In germline, CDR1 is MNHEY, CDR2 SVGAGI. V was clipped by 0 bases and J by 0 bases, with 17 bases between them.

At least ten counts were recorded for this clonotype. J is TRBJ2-7 and V is TRBV7-9; no clear D gene. Germline lookup yields CDR1 SEHNR and CDR2 FQNEAQ (reference sequence). CDR3 length: 15 residues. V was trimmed by 8 bases and J by 2 bases, leaving 19 bases between them. The CDR3 sequence is CASGIVGNWAYEQYF. CDR3 bases: TGTGCCAGCGGGATCGTAGGGAACTGGGCCTACGAGCAGTACTTC.